This T cell receptor (beta chain) was obtained from a study of blood T cell repertoires in COVID-19. The CDR3 is made up of 14 amino acids. Trimming left V 3 bases short and J 1 base short, with 9 bases between. Germline values: CDR1 SEHNR, CDR2 FQNEAQ (reference sequence). Sequenced by immunoSEQ multiplex PCR; TCRdb stores in-frame clones only, minus some. In the table there are 200,000 to 250,000 clones, about 85% of which are singletons. The count of this clone is one. The rearrangement uses TRBV7-9 and TRBJ1-1, with TRBD1 as a possible D gene (5 bases). Input material: peripheral blood. This clonotype was obtained from a woman in her forties or fifties with COVID-19, enrolled during active disease. CDR3 amino acids: CASSFSTGNTEAFF. The DNA for the CDR3 is TGTGCCAGCAGCTTTAGCACAGGGAACACTGAAGCTTTCTTT.